This T cell receptor beta chain was sequenced in a study of blood T cell repertoires in COVID-19. The overall study: The origin of the acute and convalescent COVID-19 samples was the United States, Italy and Spain. Nucleic acid was either cDNA or gDNA, and it came from T cells, B-cell-depleted T cells, or PBMCs.

The CDR3 runs 13 residues. The V gene lost 3 bases and the J gene lost 7 bases, with 15 bases spanning the gap. Germline V CDR1 and CDR2: DFQATT, SNEGSKA (reference sequence). In the authors' methods: Amplification from reference gene primers served as the basis for estimated nucleated cell counts. TCRdb keeps only in-frame clones here, not all; method: immunoSEQ multiplex PCR. V and J calls and clone size are given by that table; D and trimming were obtained from the DNA. The repertoire has around 140,000 clones, roughly 87% of them found once; the top ten carry 0.9% to 0.95%. In this sample, this clone turned up once.

The gene calls are TRBV20-1 and TRBJ1-1; TRBD1 might be the D (6 bases). Sample: peripheral blood. The receptor was derived from a woman aged 50 to 60 with acute or convalescent COVID-19. Here the CDR3 DNA reads TGCAGTGCTAGTTTCCAGGGGAGGGTTGAAGCTTTCTTT. Protein sequence: CSASFQGRVEAFF.